This TCR beta chain comes out of a study of blood T cells in healthy people across ages. Whole-study results and caveats: Long-lived donors exceeded aged donors in naive CD4+ cells and diversity.

This clonotype was observed a handful of times. Its matching antigen is unknown. A second roughly 6 to 11 cycle PCR used barcoded and J-beta primers. Every cDNA molecule bore a tag from a template-switch adaptor containing 12 random nucleotides. The yield of each sample was at least 3 million CDR3-containing paired-end reads. TCRdb itself ran the 5' RACE reads through MiXCR, one entry per CDR3 protein. The repertoire includes 760,000 or so distinct CDR3 sequences, roughly 25% of them detected once, and 9.4% sits in the top ten. This CDR3 region has 14 residues. Germline V lookup: CDR1 LNHDA, CDR2 SQIVND (reference sequence). The sample also formed part of further work on T cells of mothers and their children.

The rearrangement links TRBV19 to TRBJ2-1; the D gene is possibly TRBD2 (5 bases). Matching the DNA end better, TRBJ2-7 makes the J call doubtful. The receptor was derived from a boy aged 5-17 years in good health. Sequencing was carried out using blood. Written as DNA, the CDR3 is TGTGCCAGTAGTAGCCAGAGCGGCTCCTACGAGCAGTACTTC. Protein product: CASSSQSGSYEQYF.